The sequence of this T cell receptor (beta chain) was determined in a study of T-cell reconstitution after alpha-beta-depleted transplantation in children. General observations from the study: Several hundred expanded graft clones reportedly supplied alpha-beta T cells about two months after transplant. Surviving recipient T cells and thymic progenitors underlay high day-60 TCRbeta diversity in some patients.

Regarding this clonotype: Its antigen is not identified.

Unique molecular identifiers featured in how the TCRbeta library was prepared. MiXCR was run by TCRdb on the PCR reads, yielding one entry per CDR3 protein. The table lists 200,000 to 300,000 distinct CDR3 sequences, roughly 25% of them singletons, with roughly 2.6% in the top ten. Per the germline V gene, CDR1 is MNHNY and CDR2 is SVGAGI (reference sequence). The CDR3 runs to 13 residues. The V end was cut by 6 bases, the J end by 0 bases, with 8 bases between. V is TRBV6-6 and J is TRBJ2-5, with D hard to call. The sequencing used PBMCs, collected before TCRalphabeta/CD19-depleted stem cell transplant. The sequence derives from a girl aged 2 to 9 with Fanconi anemia, due to receive a stem cell transplant. DNA for the CDR3: TGTGCCAGCAGCTACGTGTACCAAGAGACCCAGTACTTC. This translates into CASSYVYQETQYF.